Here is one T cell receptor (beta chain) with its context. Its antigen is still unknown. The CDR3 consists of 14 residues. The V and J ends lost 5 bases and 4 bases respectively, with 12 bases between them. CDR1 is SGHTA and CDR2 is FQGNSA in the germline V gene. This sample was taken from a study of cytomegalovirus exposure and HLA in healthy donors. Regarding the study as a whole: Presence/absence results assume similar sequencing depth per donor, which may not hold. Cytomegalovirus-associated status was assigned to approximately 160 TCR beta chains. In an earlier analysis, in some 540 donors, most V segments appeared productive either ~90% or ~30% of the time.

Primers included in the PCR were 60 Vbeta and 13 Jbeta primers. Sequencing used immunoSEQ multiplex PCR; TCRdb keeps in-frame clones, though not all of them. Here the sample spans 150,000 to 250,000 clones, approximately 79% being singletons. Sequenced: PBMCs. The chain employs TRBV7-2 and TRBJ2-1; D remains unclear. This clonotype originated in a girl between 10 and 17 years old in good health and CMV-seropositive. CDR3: CASSASPVYNEQFF. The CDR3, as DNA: TGTGCCAGCAGCGCCTCCCCAGTTTACAATGAGCAGTTCTTC.